The 30 T cell receptor beta chains listed next were all sequenced from one sample in a study of T cell responses to AZD1222 COVID-19 vaccine. Here immunoSEQ multiplex PCR was the method, and the copy in TCRdb shows in-frame clones only, minus some. Of just over 150,000 clones in the sample, about nine tenths were seen once. The sample here was peripheral blood, taken on day 0 of AZD1222 vaccination. These receptors were obtained from an adult in good health.

The chain joins TRBV27 to TRBJ1-6; TRBD1 matches at 8 bases. Germline V gives CDR1 MNHEY, CDR2 SMNVEV (reference sequence). V was clipped by 0 bases and J by 4 bases; unmatched bases: 14. The CDR3 is made up of 20 amino acids. Here the CDR3 DNA reads TGTGCCAGCAGTTTATCTGGGGACAGGAAGGGGTTGGGGTATAATTCACCCCTCCACTTT. It translates to CASSLSGDRKGLGYNSPLHF.

The chain employs TRBV27 and TRBJ1-6; D perhaps matches TRBD1 (5 bases). The germline gives CDR1 MNHEY, CDR2 SMNVEV (reference sequence). The CDR3 runs 15 residues. Trimming cost V 2 bases and J 7 bases, with 12 bases left between them. CDR3 bases: TGTGCCAGCAGTTTAGTGGCGGGGGTAAATTCACCCCTCCACTTT. Translated, it gives CASSLVAGVNSPLHF.

V gene TRBV27 combines with J gene TRBJ1-2, with D tentatively TRBD1 (6 bases). There are 15 residues in the CDR3. Germline V gene data show CDR1 as MNHEY and CDR2 as SMNVEV (reference sequence). With 5 bases removed from V and 3 bases from J, the gap between germline ends came to 16 bases. The CDR3 sequence is CASSPLGGAYYGYTF. The CDR3 bases are TGTGCCAGCAGTCCCTTGGGGGGCGCGTACTATGGCTACACCTTC.

This chain uses TRBV5-5 with TRBJ2-7, with no clear D. Germline V gene sequence: CDR1 SGHKS, CDR2 YYEKEE (reference sequence). The CDR3 contains 15 residues. V was pared by 0 bases and J by 0 bases, with 10 bases between. The DNA of the CDR3 is TGTGCCAGCAGCTTGGGTGGTAAATTCTCCTACGAGCAGTACTTC. As protein: CASSLGGKFSYEQYF.

CDR3 nucleotides: TGTGCCAGCAGGTCGGGTAGCGGGACTGTCTCCTACAATGAGCAGTTCTTC. Translation: CASRSGSGTVSYNEQFF. The rearrangement uses TRBV27 and TRBJ2-1; 8 nucleotides agree with TRBD2. CDR3 length: 17 residues. V trimming: 6 bases; J trimming: 0 bases; junction bases outside the gene matches: 10. CDR1 and CDR2 from the germline V gene are MNHEY and SMNVEV (reference sequence).

V usage is TRBV5-1 and J usage is TRBJ1-1; a possible D gene is TRBD1 (5 bases). This CDR3 is 18 amino acids long. The V and J ends lost 0 bases and 3 bases respectively, with 21 bases between them. Germline V gene lookup returns CDR1 SGHRS and CDR2 YFSETQ. DNA of the CDR3: TGCGCCAGCAGCTTGGCCGTAGGGGCAGAAGGGGAGGACACTGAAGCTTTCTTT. The encoded protein is CASSLAVGAEGEDTEAFF.

This clone has just a few counts. The chain links TRBV5-4 to TRBJ2-7; D remains ambiguous. Germline V lookup: CDR1 SGHNT, CDR2 YYREEE (reference sequence). V lost 10 bases to trimming and J lost 1 base, with 12 bases between them. This CDR3 has 12 amino acids. The CDR3 reads CASSTDSYEQYF. The CDR3 nucleotides are TGTGCCTCCTCGACGGATTCCTACGAGCAGTACTTC.

The chain links TRBV9 to TRBJ1-2; tentatively, D is TRBD1 (6 bases). The germline V gene encodes CDR1 SGDLS and CDR2 YYNGEE. Trimming stripped 0 bases from V and 3 bases from J, with 9 bases between. The CDR3 spans 14 residues. This chain's CDR3 is CASSVGQEDYGYTF. In DNA form, the CDR3 reads TGTGCCAGCAGCGTAGGACAGGAAGACTATGGCTACACCTTC.

The rearrangement links TRBV28 to TRBJ1-2; TRBD1 matches at 7 bases. The CDR3 sequence is 15 residues long. The V gene end was trimmed by 4 bases and the J gene end by 1 base; junction bases not matched to a gene: 6. Looked up from germline, CDR1 is MDHEN and CDR2 is SYDVKM. DNA for the CDR3: TGTGCCAGCAGTTATAGACAGGGTCTTAACTATGGCTACACCTTC. The encoded protein is CASSYRQGLNYGYTF.

The J gene is TRBJ2-1, the V gene TRBV5-1; D call uncertain. CDR3 length: 14 amino acids. V shed 0 bases and J shed 5 bases, with 9 bases lying between them. CDR1 SGHRS and CDR2 YFSETQ come from the germline V gene. CDR3 coding DNA: TGCGCCAGCAGCTTGGTATCAGGTAACAATGAGCAGTTCTTC. Its protein is CASSLVSGNNEQFF.

V gene TRBV29-1 combines with J gene TRBJ2-7; 7 nucleotides line up with TRBD1. CDR1 SQVTM and CDR2 ANQGSEA come from the germline V gene. The CDR3 spans 13 residues. V shed 5 bases and J 3 bases; nucleotides not matched to a gene: 7. In DNA form, the CDR3 reads TGCAGCGTTTGGGACAGATACCGCTACGAGCAGTACTTC. As protein: CSVWDRYRYEQYF.

The chain combines TRBV7-9 with TRBJ2-1, with 8 positions matching TRBD1. The CDR3 is 17 residues long. Germline V gives CDR1 SEHNR, CDR2 FQNEAQ (reference sequence). Trimming took 2 bases from V and 5 from J; bases not matched to a gene: 11. The CDR3 sequence is CASSLPRQGRTDNEQFF. The CDR3 nucleotides read TGTGCCAGCAGCTTACCAAGACAGGGGAGGACCGACAATGAGCAGTTCTTC.

To note about this clone: Relative to the germline gene, one junction end is altered; a read error may explain this. The gene calls are TRBV9 and TRBJ2-1; TRBD2 might be the D (7 bases). Germline CDR1 and CDR2: SGDLS and YYNGEE. There are 13 residues in the CDR3. CDR3 sequence reads: CASRGGLGRHLVF. The CDR3 DNA reads as TGTGCCAGCAGGGGGGGGCTTGGAAGGCACCTGGTCTTC. The full variable domain, completed using reference TRBV9 and TRBJ2-1, is DSGVTQTPKHLITATGQRVTLRCSPRSGDLSVYWYQQSLDQGLQFLIQYYNGEERAKGNILERFSAQQFPDLHSELNLSSLELGDSALYFCASRGGLGRHLVFGPGTRLTVL.

This chain joins TRBV3-1 (or the pseudogene TRBV3-2) and TRBJ2-2; no firm D call. Germline-derived CDR1 and CDR2 are LGHDT and YNNKEL (reference sequence). The CDR3 is 12 amino acids. Trimming stripped 8 bases from V and 5 bases from J, with 9 bases between. The CDR3 nucleotides are TGTGCCAGCTCAGGTGGGACCGGGGAGCTGTTTTTT. Encoded protein: CASSGGTGELFF.

The CDR3 DNA reads as TGTGCCAGCAGTAGATCCGGGACATCCATCTCTGGAAACACCATATATTTT. This translates into CASSRSGTSISGNTIYF. The V gene is TRBV6-2 or TRBV6-3, the J gene TRBJ1-3; possibly TRBD1 for D (6 bases). V was cut by 5 bases and J by 0 bases, with 17 bases left in between. The CDR3 has 17 amino acids. CDR1 and CDR2 from the germline V gene are MNHEY and SVGEGT.

This clone was recorded only once. The chain carries TRBV5-4 and TRBJ2-5, with TRBD2 matching over 10 bases. Germline V gives CDR1 SGHNT, CDR2 YYREEE (reference sequence). Unmatched junction bases numbered 5, after V lost 4 bases and J lost 2 bases. CDR3 length equals 15 residues. This CDR3 reads CASSPGLAEQETQYF. CDR3 DNA: TGTGCCAGCAGCCCAGGACTAGCGGAACAAGAGACCCAGTACTTC. The full variable domain, rest sourced from reference TRBV5-4 and TRBJ2-5, is ETGVTQSPTHLIKTRGQQVTLRCSSQSGHNTVSWYQQALGQGPQFIFQYYREEENGRGNFPPRFSGLQFPNYSSELNVNALELDDSALYLCASSPGLAEQETQYFGPGTRLLVL.

The chain employs TRBV27 and TRBJ1-4, with TRBD1 as a possible D gene (5 bases). V was clipped by 5 bases and J by 5 bases, with 18 bases between them. The CDR3 totals 16 residues. The germline gives CDR1 MNHEY, CDR2 SMNVEV (reference sequence). The CDR3 nucleotides are TGTGCCAGCAGTCCACTCCTATCCGGGACGAATGAAAAACTGTTTTTT. It codes for CASSPLLSGTNEKLFF. Using reference TRBV27 and TRBJ1-4 for the parts outside the CDR3, the full variable domain is EAQVTQNPRYLITVTGKKLTVTCSQNMNHEYMSWYRQDPGLGLRQIYYSMNVEVTDKGDVPEGYKVSRKEKRNFPLILESPSPNQTSLYFCASSPLLSGTNEKLFFGSGTQLSVL.

The chain carries TRBV6-5 and TRBJ2-7, with D maybe TRBD1 (6 bases). This CDR3 contains 16 residues. Germline V gives CDR1 MNHEY, CDR2 SVGAGI. V was clipped by 2 bases and J by 3 bases, with 17 bases between them. The CDR3 here is CASSYGLAPGVYEQYF. The CDR3 DNA follows: TGTGCCAGCAGTTACGGTCTTGCGCCAGGGGTCTACGAGCAGTACTTC.

The V gene is TRBV2, the J gene TRBJ1-4; D gene uncertain. The CDR3 runs 13 residues. V lost 5 bases and J 6 bases, leaving 10 bases between the germline ends. The germline CDR1 and CDR2 sequences are SNHLY and FYNNEI. CDR3 loop: CASSKNTDEKLFF. CDR3 bases: TGTGCCAGCAGTAAAAACACCGATGAAAAACTGTTTTTT.

V gene TRBV6-2 or TRBV6-3 combines with J gene TRBJ2-2; unclear D gene. Between the trimmed V and J ends, which lost 2 bases and 4 bases, there was a span of 8 bases. CDR3 length: 14 residues. The germline gives CDR1 MNHEY, CDR2 SVGEGT. The CDR3 DNA follows: TGTGCCAGCAGTTACCCGACGATCACCGGGGAGCTGTTTTTT. It specifies CASSYPTITGELFF.

CDR3: CASSERGQGSYEQYF. For the CDR3, the DNA is TGTGCCAGCAGTGAACGTGGACAGGGATCCTACGAGCAGTACTTC. The chain is built from TRBV2 and TRBJ2-7; 8 nucleotides agree with TRBD1. The germline gives CDR1 SNHLY, CDR2 FYNNEI. This CDR3 spans 15 amino acids. J gave up 1 base and V 2 bases, and 4 bases lay outside the gene matches.

V usage is TRBV3-1 (or the pseudogene TRBV3-2) and J usage is TRBJ1-1; no clear D. CDR3 length equals 15 residues. The V gene lost 0 bases and the J gene lost 6 bases, with 14 bases spanning the gap. Germline CDR1 reads LGHDT; CDR2 reads YNNKEL (reference sequence). The CDR3: CASSQEIGMGPEAFF. CDR3 DNA sequence: TGTGCCAGCAGCCAAGAAATAGGGATGGGTCCTGAAGCTTTCTTT.

This clone was found a few times. The rearrangement links TRBV27 to TRBJ1-6, with TRBD1 as a possible D gene (6 bases). V was trimmed by 3 bases and J by 7 bases, leaving 13 bases between them. CDR3 length: 15 amino acids. Germline V gives CDR1 MNHEY, CDR2 SMNVEV (reference sequence). CDR3 in DNA: TGTGCCAGCAGTTTTGGACAGTCTTCCAATTCACCCCTCCACTTT. This gives the protein CASSFGQSSNSPLHF.

A single count supports this clone. The chain employs TRBV11-2 and TRBJ1-6; 7 bases agree with TRBD1. The CDR3 consists of 14 residues. CDR1 is SGHAT, CDR2 FQNNGV, per germline. The ends lost 5 bases at V and 13 bases at J; junction bases unmatched: 11. DNA of the CDR3: TGTGCCAGCAGCAACGGGGACAGAACGATGCCCCTCCACTTT. Residues: CASSNGDRTMPLHF.

The genes are TRBV6-5 and TRBJ1-6; D may be TRBD1 (6 bases). This CDR3 region has 14 residues. Germline assignment: CDR1 MNHEY and CDR2 SVGAGI. Trimming took 4 bases from V and 8 from J, leaving 12 bases between them. CDR3 bases: TGTGCCAGCAGTTTACGGGGGCTGTATTCACCCCTCCACTTT. This sequence encodes CASSLRGLYSPLHF.

The chain joins TRBV5-8 to TRBJ1-5, with unresolved D. V was clipped by 4 bases and J by 1 base, with 18 bases between them. CDR3 length: 17 residues. Per germline, CDR1 SGHTS and CDR2 YDEGEE. The CDR3 is CASSPWLAGGSNQPQHF. CDR3 DNA: TGTGCCAGCAGCCCCTGGCTGGCAGGCGGGAGCAATCAGCCCCAGCATTTT. Using reference TRBV5-8 and TRBJ1-5 for the parts outside the CDR3, the full variable domain is EAGVTQSPTHLIKTRGQQATLRCSPISGHTSVYWYQQALGLGLQFLLWYDEGEERNRGNFPPRFSGRQFPNYSSELNVNALELEDSALYLCASSPWLAGGSNQPQHFGDGTRLSIL.

The rearrangement uses TRBV18 and TRBJ2-7, with 12 bases identical to TRBD2. The CDR3 is made up of 15 amino acids. Germline V gene sequence: CDR1 KGHSH, CDR2 LQKENI. The V and J ends lost 6 bases and 2 bases, in that order; junction bases with no gene match: 5. CDR3 region: CASSLGLAGPYEQYF. The CDR3 region has the DNA TGTGCCAGCTCCCTAGGACTAGCGGGGCCCTACGAGCAGTACTTC.

V is TRBV7-3 and J is TRBJ2-1, with 7 bases aligning to TRBD1. Germline V lookup: CDR1 SGHTA, CDR2 FQGTGA. The length of the CDR3 is 16 residues. With V trimmed by 1 base and J by 0 bases, 3 bases remained unmatched. CDR3 sequence reads: CASSLSPGGSYNEQFF. DNA for the CDR3: TGTGCCAGCAGCTTAAGCCCAGGGGGCTCCTACAATGAGCAGTTCTTC.

CDR3 sequence: CASSPYTGELFF. In DNA, the CDR3 is TGCGCCAGCAGCCCCTACACCGGGGAGCTGTTTTTT. V and J are TRBV4-3 and TRBJ2-2; D is unresolved. This CDR3 has 12 amino acids. CDR1 and CDR2 (germline): LGHNA, YSLEER. The ends were cut back, 4 bases at V and 3 bases at J, with 3 bases in the middle.

The count of this clone is one. This rearrangement joins TRBV9 to TRBJ2-7, with TRBD1 matching 7 bases. CDR3 size: 14 residues. V was clipped by 2 bases and J by 1 base; unmatched bases: 3. Per the germline V gene, CDR1 is SGDLS and CDR2 is YYNGEE. The CDR3 loop is CASSVGQESYEQYF. CDR3 nucleotide sequence: TGTGCCAGCAGCGTCGGACAGGAATCCTACGAGCAGTACTTC.